This T cell receptor beta chain came from a study of blood T cell repertoires in COVID-19. Study context: Whether acute or convalescent, the COVID-19 samples came from the United States, Italy and Spain. T cells, B-cell-depleted T cells, or PBMCs supplied cDNA or gDNA.

The repertoire was sequenced with immunoSEQ multiplex PCR; TCRdb's copy has only in-frame clones and lacks some. Here the sample spans some 250,000 clones, roughly 84% being singletons. V lost 5 bases, J lost 4 bases, and 11 bases stayed unmatched. The CDR3 spans 16 residues. The germline gives CDR1 KGHSH, CDR2 LQKENI. Sequencing was carried out using peripheral blood. This receptor was identified in a woman under 30 with acute or convalescent COVID-19. V and J are TRBV18 and TRBJ1-5, with TRBD1 matching 7 bases. CDR3 bases: TGTGCCAGCTCAGCAAACAGGGGATCGTTAAATCAGCCCCAGCATTTT. Translating gives CASSANRGSLNQPQHF.